This TCR beta chain was recorded in a study of identical twins. General study findings and limits: While abundant cord blood beta clonotypes carried fewer insertions, memory repertoires showed no such pattern. Instead of following the same donors, the conclusions were based on cross-sectional statistical analysis.

Donors uniformly comprised healthy Caucasians. Comment on this clonotype: No antigen is known for it.

A universal primer site was incorporated via template switching, and the cDNA contained unique molecular identifiers. TCRdb re-derived calls from the 5' RACE reads in MiXCR, one entry per CDR3 protein. The sample consists of a few hundred thousand distinct CDR3 sequences, more than 9% of them appearing once. This same sample was also part of a study on yellow fever vaccine responses in identical twins.

The sequencing sample was made of PBMCs. The TCR sequence derives from a woman younger than 30 in good health.

As DNA, the CDR3 is TGTGCCAGCAGTGACAGGGTAGTTGGGAATGAGCAGTTCTTC. This gives the protein CASSDRVVGNEQFF. This chain links TRBV2 with TRBJ2-1; TRBD1 might be the D (5 bases). V was shortened by 3 bases and J by 7 bases, with 13 bases between the two germline ends. Germline CDR1 SNHLY, CDR2 FYNNEI. This CDR3 has 14 amino acids.